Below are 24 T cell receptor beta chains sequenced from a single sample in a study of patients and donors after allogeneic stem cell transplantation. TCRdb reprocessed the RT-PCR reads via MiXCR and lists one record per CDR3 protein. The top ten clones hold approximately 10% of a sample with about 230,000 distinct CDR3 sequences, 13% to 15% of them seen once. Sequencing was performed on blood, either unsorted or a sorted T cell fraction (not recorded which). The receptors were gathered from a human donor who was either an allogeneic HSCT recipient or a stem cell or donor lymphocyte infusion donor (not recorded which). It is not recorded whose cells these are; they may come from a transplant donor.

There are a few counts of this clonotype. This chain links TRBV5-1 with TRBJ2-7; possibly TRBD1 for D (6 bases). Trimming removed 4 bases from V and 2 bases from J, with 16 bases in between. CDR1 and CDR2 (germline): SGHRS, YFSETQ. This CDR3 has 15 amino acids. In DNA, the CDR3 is TGCGCCAGCAGCCTGACAGGCCGATCCACCTACGAGCAGTACTTC. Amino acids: CASSLTGRSTYEQYF.

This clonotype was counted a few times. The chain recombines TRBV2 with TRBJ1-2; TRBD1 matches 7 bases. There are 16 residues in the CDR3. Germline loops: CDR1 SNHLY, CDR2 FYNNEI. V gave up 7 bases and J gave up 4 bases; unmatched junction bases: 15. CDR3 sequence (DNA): TGTGCCAGCACCACCATCCCGACAGGGAGTGGCTATGGCTACACCTTC. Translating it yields CASTTIPTGSGYGYTF.

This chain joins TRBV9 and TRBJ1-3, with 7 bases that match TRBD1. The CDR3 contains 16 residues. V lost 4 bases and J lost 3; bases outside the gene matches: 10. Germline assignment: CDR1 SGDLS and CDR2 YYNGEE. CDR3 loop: CASSPPGGTGGNTIYF. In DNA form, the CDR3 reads TGTGCCAGCAGCCCCCCAGGGGGAACTGGTGGAAACACCATATATTTT. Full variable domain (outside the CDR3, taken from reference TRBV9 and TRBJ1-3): DSGVTQTPKHLITATGQRVTLRCSPRSGDLSVYWYQQSLDQGLQFLIQYYNGEERAKGNILERFSAQQFPDLHSELNLSSLELGDSALYFCASSPPGGTGGNTIYFGEGSWLTVV.

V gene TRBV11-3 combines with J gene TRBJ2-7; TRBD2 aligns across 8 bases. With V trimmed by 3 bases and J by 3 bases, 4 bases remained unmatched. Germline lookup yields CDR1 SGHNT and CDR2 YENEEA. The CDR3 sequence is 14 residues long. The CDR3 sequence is CASSFSGVDYEQYF. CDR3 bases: TGTGCCAGCAGCTTTAGCGGGGTGGACTACGAGCAGTACTTC.

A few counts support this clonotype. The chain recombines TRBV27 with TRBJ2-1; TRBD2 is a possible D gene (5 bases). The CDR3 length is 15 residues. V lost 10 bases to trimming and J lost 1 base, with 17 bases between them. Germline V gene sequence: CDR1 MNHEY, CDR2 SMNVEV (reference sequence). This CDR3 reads CATSYSASSYNEQFF. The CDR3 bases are TGTGCCACCAGCTATAGCGCGAGTTCCTACAATGAGCAGTTCTTC.

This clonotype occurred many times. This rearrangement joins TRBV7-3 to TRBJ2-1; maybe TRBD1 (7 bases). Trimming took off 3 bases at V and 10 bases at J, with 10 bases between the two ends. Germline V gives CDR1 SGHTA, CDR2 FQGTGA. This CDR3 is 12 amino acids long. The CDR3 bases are TGTGCCAGCAGCTTCAGGGGGAGGGAGCAGTTCTTC. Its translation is CASSFRGREQFF.

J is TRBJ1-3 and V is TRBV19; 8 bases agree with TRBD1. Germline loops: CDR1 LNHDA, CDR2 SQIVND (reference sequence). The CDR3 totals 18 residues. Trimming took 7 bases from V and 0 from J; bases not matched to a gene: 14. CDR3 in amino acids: CASTVPGQDSSSGNTIYF. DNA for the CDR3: TGTGCCAGTACCGTCCCGGGACAGGACTCGAGCTCTGGAAACACCATATATTTT.

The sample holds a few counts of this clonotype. The CDR3 region has the DNA TGCAGTGCTAGAGATCTTGACAGGGGGGCCTATAATTCACCCCTCCACTTT. Its protein product is CSARDLDRGAYNSPLHF. This chain uses TRBV20-1 with TRBJ1-6; TRBD1 matches at 9 bases. Germline CDR1 DFQATT, CDR2 SNEGSKA (reference sequence). V was pared by 0 bases and J by 2 bases, with 5 bases of the junction left unmatched. This CDR3 has 17 amino acids.

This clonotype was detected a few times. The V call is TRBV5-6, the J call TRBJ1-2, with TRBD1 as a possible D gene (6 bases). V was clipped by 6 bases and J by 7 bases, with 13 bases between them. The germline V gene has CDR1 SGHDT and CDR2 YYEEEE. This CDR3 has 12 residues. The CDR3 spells CASKQGFGGYTF. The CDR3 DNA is TGTGCCAGCAAACAGGGTTTCGGTGGCTACACCTTC. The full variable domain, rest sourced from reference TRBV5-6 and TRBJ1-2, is DAGVTQSPTHLIKTRGQQVTLRCSPKSGHDTVSWYQQALGQGPQFIFQYYEEEERQRGNFPDRFSGHQFPNYSSELNVNALLLGDSALYLCASKQGFGGYTFGSGTRLTVV.

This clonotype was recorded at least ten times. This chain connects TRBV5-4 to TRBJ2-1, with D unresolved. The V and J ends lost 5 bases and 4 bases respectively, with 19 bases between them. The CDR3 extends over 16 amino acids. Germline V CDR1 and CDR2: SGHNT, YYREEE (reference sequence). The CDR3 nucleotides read TGTGCCAGCAGTCTTGGGTTGCGGAGCACTTACAATGAGCAGTTCTTC. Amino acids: CASSLGLRSTYNEQFF.

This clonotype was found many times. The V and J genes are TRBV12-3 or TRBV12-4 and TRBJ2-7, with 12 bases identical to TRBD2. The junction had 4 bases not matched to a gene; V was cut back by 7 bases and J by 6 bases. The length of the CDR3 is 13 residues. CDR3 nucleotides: TGTGCCAGCACCCAGGGACTAGCGGGCGAGCAGTACTTC. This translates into CASTQGLAGEQYF.

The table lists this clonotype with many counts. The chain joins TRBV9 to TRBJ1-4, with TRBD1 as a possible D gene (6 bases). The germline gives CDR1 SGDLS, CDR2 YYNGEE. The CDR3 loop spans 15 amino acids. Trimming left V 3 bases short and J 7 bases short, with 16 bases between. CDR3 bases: TGTGCCAGCAGCGCTACACAGGGACGGGCTGAAAAACTGTTTTTT. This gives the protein CASSATQGRAEKLFF.

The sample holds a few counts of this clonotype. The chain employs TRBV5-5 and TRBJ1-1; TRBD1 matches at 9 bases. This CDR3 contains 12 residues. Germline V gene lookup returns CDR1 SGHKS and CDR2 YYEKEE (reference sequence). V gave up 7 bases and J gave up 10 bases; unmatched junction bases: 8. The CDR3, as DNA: TGTGCCAGCGGCAACAGGGGGCTCTCAGCTTTCTTT. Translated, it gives CASGNRGLSAFF.

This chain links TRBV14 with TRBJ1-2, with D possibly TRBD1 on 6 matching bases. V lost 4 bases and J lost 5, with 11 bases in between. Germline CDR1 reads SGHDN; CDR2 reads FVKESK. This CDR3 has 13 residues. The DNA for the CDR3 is TGTGCCAGCAGCCCGCAGGGGATGTATGGCTACACCTTC. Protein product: CASSPQGMYGYTF.

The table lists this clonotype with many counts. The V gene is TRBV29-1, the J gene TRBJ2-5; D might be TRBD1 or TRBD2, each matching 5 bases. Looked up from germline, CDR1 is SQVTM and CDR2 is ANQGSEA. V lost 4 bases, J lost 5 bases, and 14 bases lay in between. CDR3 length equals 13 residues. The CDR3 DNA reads TGCAGCGTTGGTCAGGGAGTCGGTGAGACCCAGTACTTC. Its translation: CSVGQGVGETQYF. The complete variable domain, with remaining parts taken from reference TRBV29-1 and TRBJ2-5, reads SAVISQKPSRDICQRGTSLTIQCQVDSQVTMMFWYRQQPGQSLTLIATANQGSEATYESGFVIDKFPISRPNLTFSTLTVSNMSPEDSSIYLCSVGQGVGETQYFGPGTRLLVL.

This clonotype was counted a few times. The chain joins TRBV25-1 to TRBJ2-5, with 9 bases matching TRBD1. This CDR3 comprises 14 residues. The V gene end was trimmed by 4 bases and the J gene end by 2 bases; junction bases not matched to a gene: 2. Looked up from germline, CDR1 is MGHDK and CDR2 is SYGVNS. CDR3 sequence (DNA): TGTGCCAGCAGTGGAGGGACAGGGCAAGAGACCCAGTACTTC. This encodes CASSGGTGQETQYF.

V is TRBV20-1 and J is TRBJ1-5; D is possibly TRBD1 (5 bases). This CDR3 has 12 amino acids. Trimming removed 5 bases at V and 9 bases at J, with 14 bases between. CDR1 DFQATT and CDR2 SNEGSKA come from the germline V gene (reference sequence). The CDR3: CSALNHGGPQHF. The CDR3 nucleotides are TGCAGTGCTCTAAACCACGGGGGGCCCCAGCATTTT.

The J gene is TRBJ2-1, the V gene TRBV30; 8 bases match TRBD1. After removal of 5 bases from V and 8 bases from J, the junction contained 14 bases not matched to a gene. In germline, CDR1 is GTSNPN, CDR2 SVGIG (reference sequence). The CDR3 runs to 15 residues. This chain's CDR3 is CAWLSSDRGGYEQFF. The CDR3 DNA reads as TGTGCCTGGCTCTCCTCAGACAGGGGAGGCTATGAGCAGTTCTTC.

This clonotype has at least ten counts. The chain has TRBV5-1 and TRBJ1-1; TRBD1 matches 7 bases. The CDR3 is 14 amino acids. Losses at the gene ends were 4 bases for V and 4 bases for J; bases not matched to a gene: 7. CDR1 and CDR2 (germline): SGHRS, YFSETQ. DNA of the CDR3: TGCGCCAGCAGCACACCGGGACAGTTCACTGAAGCTTTCTTT. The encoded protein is CASSTPGQFTEAFF.

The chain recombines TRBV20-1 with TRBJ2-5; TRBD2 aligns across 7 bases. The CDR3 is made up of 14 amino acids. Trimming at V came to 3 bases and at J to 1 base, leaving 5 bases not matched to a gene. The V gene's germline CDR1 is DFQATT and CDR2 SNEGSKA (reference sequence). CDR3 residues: CSASGSGAQETQYF. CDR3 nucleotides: TGCAGTGCTAGTGGGAGCGGGGCCCAAGAGACCCAGTACTTC.

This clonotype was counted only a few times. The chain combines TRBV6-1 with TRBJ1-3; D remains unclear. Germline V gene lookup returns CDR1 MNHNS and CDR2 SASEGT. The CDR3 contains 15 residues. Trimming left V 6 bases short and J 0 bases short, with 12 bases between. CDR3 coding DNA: TGTGCCAGCAGCCTCTCTACAGCCTCTGGAAACACCATATATTTT. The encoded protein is CASSLSTASGNTIYF.

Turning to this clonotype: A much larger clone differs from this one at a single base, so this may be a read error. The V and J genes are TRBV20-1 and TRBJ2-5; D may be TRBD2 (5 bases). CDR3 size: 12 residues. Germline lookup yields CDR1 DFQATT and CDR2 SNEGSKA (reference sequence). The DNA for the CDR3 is TGCAGTGCTGGGGAGAAACAAGAGACCCTGTACTTC. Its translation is CSAGEKQETLYF.

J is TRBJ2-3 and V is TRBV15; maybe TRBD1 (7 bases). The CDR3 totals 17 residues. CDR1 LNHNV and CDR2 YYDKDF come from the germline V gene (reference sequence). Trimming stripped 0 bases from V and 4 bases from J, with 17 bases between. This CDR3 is CATSRDGPGRGADTQYF. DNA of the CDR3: TGTGCCACCAGCAGAGATGGGCCAGGCAGGGGGGCAGATACGCAGTATTTT.

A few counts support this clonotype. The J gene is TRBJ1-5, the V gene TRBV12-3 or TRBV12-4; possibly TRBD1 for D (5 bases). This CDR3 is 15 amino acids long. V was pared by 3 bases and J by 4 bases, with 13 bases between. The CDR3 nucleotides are TGTGCCAGCAGTTTGTCCGGGGGATGGAATCAGCCCCAGCATTTT. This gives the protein CASSLSGGWNQPQHF.